These 2 T cell receptor beta chains were all obtained from the same sample, sequenced in a study of blood T cell repertoires in COVID-19. Method: immunoSEQ multiplex PCR; TCRdb's copy keeps in-frame clones and lacks some. Of 250,000 or so clones listed, 80% to 90% are singletons. Specimen: PBMCs or T cells enriched from blood (not recorded which). All receptors come from a man aged 50 or older who had been exposed to COVID-19.

The chain has TRBV7-2 and TRBJ1-6, with TRBD1 matching 8 bases. The V gene's germline CDR1 is SGHTA and CDR2 FQGNSA. Trimming at V came to 5 bases and at J to 4 bases, leaving 10 bases not matched to a gene. This CDR3 has 17 amino acids. The CDR3 sequence is CASSLGQGPTYNSPLHF. The CDR3 nucleotides are TGTGCCAGCAGCCTAGGACAGGGCCCGACGTATAATTCACCCCTCCACTTT.

V usage is TRBV3-1 (or the pseudogene TRBV3-2) and J usage is TRBJ1-1, with TRBD1 matching 7 bases. CDR1 is LGHDT and CDR2 is YNNKEL in the germline V gene (reference sequence). The CDR3 runs 15 residues. Trimming at V came to 4 bases and at J to 5 bases, leaving 10 bases not matched to a gene. CDR3 coding DNA: TGTGCCAGCAGCCGGGACAGAGGGCTAAGGACTGAAGCTTTCTTT. It encodes CASSRDRGLRTEAFF.